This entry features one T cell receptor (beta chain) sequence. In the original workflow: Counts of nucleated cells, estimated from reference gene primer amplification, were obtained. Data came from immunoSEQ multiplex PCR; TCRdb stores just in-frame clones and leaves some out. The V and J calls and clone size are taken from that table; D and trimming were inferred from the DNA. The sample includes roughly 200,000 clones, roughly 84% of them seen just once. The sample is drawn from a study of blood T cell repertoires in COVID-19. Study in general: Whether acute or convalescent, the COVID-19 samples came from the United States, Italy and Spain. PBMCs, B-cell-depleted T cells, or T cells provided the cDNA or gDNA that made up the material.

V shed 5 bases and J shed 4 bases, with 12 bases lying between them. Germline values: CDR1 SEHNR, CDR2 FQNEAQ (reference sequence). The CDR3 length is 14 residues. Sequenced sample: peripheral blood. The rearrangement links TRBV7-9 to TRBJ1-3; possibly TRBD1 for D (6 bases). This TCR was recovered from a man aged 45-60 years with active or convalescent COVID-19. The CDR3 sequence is CASSEGQAGNTIYF. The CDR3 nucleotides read TGTGCCAGCAGCGAGGGACAAGCCGGAAACACCATATATTTT.